The 21 T cell receptor beta chains given below trace back to one sample, sequenced in a study of blood T cells in healthy people across ages. Primed by a sample-barcoded 5' primer and a J-beta primer mix, a second PCR proceeded for about 6 to 11 cycles. Via MiXCR, TCRdb re-called the 5' RACE reads, giving one row per CDR3 protein. The data contain about 1.6 million distinct CDR3 sequences, 30% to 40% of them singletons. The source material was blood. These receptors were collected from a young woman in good health.

The chain employs TRBV21-1 and TRBJ2-3; TRBD2, the D gene given by the table, was not confirmed from the DNA. TRBV21-1 is a pseudogene segment. This CDR3 has 18 amino acids. CDR3 in amino acids: CASSKLRVSAGPTDTQYF. CDR3 nucleotide sequence: TGTGCCAGCAGCAAATTAAGGGTTTCGGCGGGCCCCACAGATACGCAGTATTTT.

Concerning this clonotype: A far larger clone differs by one base, so this is likely a read error. The chain carries TRBV12-3 or TRBV12-4 and TRBJ1-2, with a weak D call TRBD1 (5 bases). CDR3 length: 13 residues. CDR3 sequence (DNA): TGTGCCAGCAGTCCCAGCGGGGACTATGGCCACACCTTC. As protein: CASSPSGDYGHTF.

The rearrangement links TRBV28 to TRBJ2-3; TRBD2 might be the D (6 bases). V was cut by 6 bases and J by 3 bases, with 19 bases left in between. Germline CDR1 and CDR2: MDHEN and SYDVKM. The CDR3 has 16 residues. For the CDR3, the DNA is TGTGCCAGCAGCTCCGGGGGTTTGCTTCTAACAGATACGCAGTATTTT. Protein product: CASSSGGLLLTDTQYF.

The J gene is TRBJ2-7, the V gene TRBV30; D is uncertain. Germline CDR1 is GTSNPN and CDR2 is SVGIG (reference sequence). The CDR3 spans 15 residues. V dropped 1 base and J dropped 1 base, with 14 bases sitting between them. The CDR3 reads CAWSGKAGRSYEQYF. The CDR3 DNA follows: TGTGCCTGGAGTGGTAAGGCAGGCCGATCCTACGAGCAGTACTTC.

V usage is TRBV20-1 and J usage is TRBJ1-4; 7 bases map to TRBD1. The CDR3 sequence is 13 residues long. V was clipped by 6 bases and J by 4 bases; unmatched bases: 5. In germline, CDR1 is DFQATT, CDR2 SNEGSKA (reference sequence). CDR3 sequence (DNA): TGCAGTGCAATGACAGGGAATAATGAAAAACTGTTTTTT. It yields the protein CSAMTGNNEKLFF.

To note about this clonotype: A read error may account for a junction end that differs from germline. V is TRBV27 and J is TRBJ1-5; 10 positions agree with TRBD1. Germline V gene lookup returns CDR1 MNHEY and CDR2 SMNVEV (reference sequence). The CDR3 is 17 amino acids. CDR3 in DNA: TGTGGCAGCAGTCCTATTCGGGACAGGGGAAGGGATCAGCCCCAGCATTTT. The encoded protein is CGSSPIRDRGRDQPQHF.

The rearrangement links TRBV20-1 to TRBJ2-1; 13 positions agree with TRBD2. V shed 3 bases, J shed 8 bases, and the junction held 13 bases outside the gene matches. Germline CDR1 DFQATT, CDR2 SNEGSKA (reference sequence). The CDR3 is 17 residues long. The DNA for the CDR3 is TGCAGTGCTAGGCCCTTGGGACTAGCGGGACCGCACGATGAGCAGTTCTTC. The encoded protein is CSARPLGLAGPHDEQFF.

This chain uses TRBV7-9 with TRBJ2-5, with TRBD2 as a possible D gene (5 bases). The CDR3 is made up of 15 amino acids. Trimming left V 2 bases short and J 1 base short, with 11 bases between. CDR1 is SEHNR, CDR2 FQNEAQ, per germline (reference sequence). CDR3 bases: TGTGCCAGCAGCTTACAATCGGGAATCCAAGAGACCCAGTACTTC. Its translation: CASSLQSGIQETQYF.

As concerns this clonotype: Germline is not matched at one junction end, which may reflect a read error. This chain connects TRBV18 to TRBJ1-1; 8 nucleotides align to TRBD1. CDR1 and CDR2 (germline): KGHSH, LQKENI. The CDR3 runs to 15 residues. The CDR3: CASSPRTGMYTEAFF. The CDR3 DNA reads TGTGCCAGCTCTCCACGGACAGGGATGTACACTGAAGCTTTCTTT. The full variable domain, completed using reference TRBV18 and TRBJ1-1, is NAGVMQNPRHLVRRRGQEARLRCSPMKGHSHVYWYRQLPEEGLKFMVYLQKENIIDESGMPKERFSAEFPKEGPSILRIQQVVRGDSAAYFCASSPRTGMYTEAFFGQGTRLTVV.

This clonotype showed up just a few times. This chain connects TRBV27 to TRBJ1-4; D is perhaps TRBD1 (5 bases). The CDR3 loop spans 13 amino acids. V was cut by 1 base and J by 7 bases, with 7 bases left in between. In germline, CDR1 is MNHEY, CDR2 SMNVEV (reference sequence). CDR3 DNA: TGTGCCAGCAGTTTATTGGGGGGTGAAAAACTGTTTTTT. This translates into CASSLLGGEKLFF. Looking up the rest from reference TRBV27 and TRBJ1-4 gives the full variable domain: EAQVTQNPRYLITVTGKKLTVTCSQNMNHEYMSWYRQDPGLGLRQIYYSMNVEVTDKGDVPEGYKVSRKEKRNFPLILESPSPNQTSLYFCASSLLGGEKLFFGSGTQLSVL.

This clonotype was counted a few times. The chain couples TRBV7-9 to TRBJ2-1, with D tentatively TRBD2 (6 bases). V was clipped by 6 bases and J by 8 bases, with 8 bases between them. The germline CDR1 and CDR2 sequences are SEHNR and FQNEAQ (reference sequence). The CDR3 runs 11 residues. The CDR3 here is CASSSGYEQFF. CDR3 DNA sequence: TGTGCCAGCAGTAGCGGTTATGAGCAGTTCTTC. Combining the CDR3 with reference TRBV7-9 and TRBJ2-1 gives the whole variable domain DTGVSQNPRHKITKRGQNVTFRCDPISEHNRLYWYRQTLGQGPEFLTYFQNEAQLEKSRLLSDRFSAERPKGSFSTLEIQRTEQGDSAMYLCASSSGYEQFFGPGTRLTVL.

Comments on this clonotype: One end of the junction does not line up with germline, which may come from a read error. The chain joins TRBV6-5 to TRBJ1-1; D perhaps matches TRBD1 (5 bases). The germline CDR1 and CDR2 sequences are MNHEY and SVGAGI. The CDR3 length is 10 residues. The CDR3 is CASRGVEALF. The CDR3 DNA follows: TGTGCCAGCAGGGGGGTTGAAGCTCTCTTT.

This clonotype was seen many times. The V gene is TRBV27, the J gene TRBJ2-1; D remains unclear. Germline loops: CDR1 MNHEY, CDR2 SMNVEV (reference sequence). The CDR3 extends over 11 amino acids. Trimming left V 1 base short and J 7 bases short, with 2 bases between. The CDR3 reads CASSLWNEQFF. DNA for the CDR3: TGTGCCAGCAGTTTATGGAATGAGCAGTTCTTC.

Only a few counts were recorded for this clonotype. This chain links TRBV7-9 with TRBJ1-2; 8 bases match TRBD1. This CDR3 comprises 16 residues. In germline, CDR1 is SEHNR, CDR2 FQNEAQ (reference sequence). J gave up 2 bases and V 2 bases, and 7 bases lay outside the gene matches. The CDR3 DNA follows: TGTGCCAGCAGCTTAACACAGAGACAGGGGAACTATGGCTACACCTTC. Amino acid sequence: CASSLTQRQGNYGYTF.

This clonotype has only a few counts. The genes are TRBV4-1 and TRBJ1-4; 8 positions agree with TRBD1. The CDR3 has 14 residues. Looked up from germline, CDR1 is MGHRA and CDR2 is YSYEKL. Trimming cost V 8 bases and J 4 bases; bases outside gene matches: 6. The CDR3 loop reads CASSDRGNNEKLFF. Here the CDR3 DNA reads TGCGCCAGCTCAGACAGGGGAAATAATGAAAAACTGTTTTTT.

The rearrangement uses TRBV7-9 and TRBJ2-1; D is perhaps TRBD2 (5 bases). The CDR3 spans 16 residues. Trimming shortened V by 6 bases and J by 2 bases, and 17 bases separated the two germline ends. Per germline, CDR1 SEHNR and CDR2 FQNEAQ (reference sequence). In DNA, the CDR3 is TGTGCCAGCAGGCCCGGCTCAGAGGGCCCCTACAATGAGCAGTTCTTC. This sequence encodes CASRPGSEGPYNEQFF.

In this sample, this clonotype turned up a few times. The rearrangement joins TRBV4-1 to TRBJ1-1; no clear D gene. Germline-derived CDR1 and CDR2 are MGHRA and YSYEKL. The ends were cut back, 1 base at V and 1 base at J, with 7 bases in the middle. The CDR3 length is 14 residues. This CDR3 is CASSQGYTNTEAFF. In nucleotides, the CDR3 is TGCGCCAGCAGCCAAGGGTACACGAACACTGAAGCTTTCTTT.

Regarding this clonotype: A read error may produce the germline difference seen at one junction end. The chain couples TRBV7-2 to TRBJ2-7, with D tentatively TRBD1 or TRBD2 (6 bases each). CDR1 is SGHTA, CDR2 FQGNSA, per germline. The CDR3 consists of 16 residues. CDR3 coding DNA: TGTGTCAGCAGCTTGGCCGGGGGCTTCCCCCCCTACGAGCAGTACTTC. This sequence encodes CVSSLAGGFPPYEQYF.

Only a few counts were recorded for this clonotype. V is TRBV14 and J is TRBJ2-7, with 10 bases lining up with TRBD1. The CDR3 extends over 14 amino acids. The germline gives CDR1 SGHDN, CDR2 FVKESK. Trimming cost V 3 bases and J 3 bases; bases outside gene matches: 2. CDR3 DNA: TGTGCCAGCAGCCACTGGGACAGGGGCTACGAGCAGTACTTC. This sequence encodes CASSHWDRGYEQYF.

V is TRBV20-1 and J is TRBJ2-1; maybe TRBD1 (5 bases). The CDR3 has 14 residues. V was shortened by 7 bases and J by 7 bases, with 20 bases between the two germline ends. In germline, CDR1 is DFQATT, CDR2 SNEGSKA (reference sequence). This CDR3 is CSVNLGPRQNEQFF. CDR3 bases: TGCAGTGTTAATCTTGGACCCCGACAGAATGAGCAGTTCTTC.

The chain carries TRBV6-2 or TRBV6-3 and TRBJ2-7; 7 bases line up with TRBD1. Trimming cost V 6 bases and J 0 bases; bases outside gene matches: 11. The CDR3 runs to 16 residues. Germline CDR1 reads MNHEY; CDR2 reads SVGEGT. The CDR3 DNA sequence: TGTGCCAGCAGCCACGAGTGGACAGGCCGCTCCTACGAGCAGTACTTC. Translating gives CASSHEWTGRSYEQYF.